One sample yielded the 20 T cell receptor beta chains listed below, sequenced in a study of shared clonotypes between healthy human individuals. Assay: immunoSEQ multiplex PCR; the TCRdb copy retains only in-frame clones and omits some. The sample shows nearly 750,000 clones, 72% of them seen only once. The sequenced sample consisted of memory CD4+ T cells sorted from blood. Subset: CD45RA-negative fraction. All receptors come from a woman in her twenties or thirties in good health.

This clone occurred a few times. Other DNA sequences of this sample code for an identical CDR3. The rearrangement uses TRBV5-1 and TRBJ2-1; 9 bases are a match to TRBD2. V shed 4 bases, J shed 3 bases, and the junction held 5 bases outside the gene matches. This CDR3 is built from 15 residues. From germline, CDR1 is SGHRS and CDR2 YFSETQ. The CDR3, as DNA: TGCGCCAGCAGCCAGAGTAGCGGGGGCTACAATGAGCAGTTCTTC. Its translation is CASSQSSGGYNEQFF. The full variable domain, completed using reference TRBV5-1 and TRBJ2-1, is KAGVTQTPRYLIKTRGQQVTLSCSPISGHRSVSWYQQTPGQGLQFLFEYFSETQRNKGNFPGRFSGRQFSNSRSEMNVSTLELGDSALYLCASSQSSGGYNEQFFGPGTRLTVL.

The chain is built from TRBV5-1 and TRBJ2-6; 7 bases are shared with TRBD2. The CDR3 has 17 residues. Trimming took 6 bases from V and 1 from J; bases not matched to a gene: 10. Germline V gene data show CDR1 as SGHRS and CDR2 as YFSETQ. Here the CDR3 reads CASTREGDPSGANVLTF. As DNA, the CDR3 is TGCGCCAGCACTAGGGAGGGCGATCCTTCTGGGGCCAACGTCCTGACTTTC.

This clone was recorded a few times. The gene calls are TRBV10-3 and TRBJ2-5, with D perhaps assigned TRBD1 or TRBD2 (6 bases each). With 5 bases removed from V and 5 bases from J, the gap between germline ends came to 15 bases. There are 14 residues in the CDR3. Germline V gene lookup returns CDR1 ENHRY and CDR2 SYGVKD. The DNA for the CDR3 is TGTGCCATCAGTCTCGGGGGCGGTGAGGAGACCCAGTACTTC. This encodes CAISLGGGEETQYF.

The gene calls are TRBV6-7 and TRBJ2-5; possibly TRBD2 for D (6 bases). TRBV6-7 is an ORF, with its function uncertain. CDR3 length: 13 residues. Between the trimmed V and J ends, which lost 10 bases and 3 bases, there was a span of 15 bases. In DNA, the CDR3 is TGTGCCAACCCTAAGCGGAGGGAAGAGACCCAGTACTTC. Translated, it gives CANPKRREETQYF.

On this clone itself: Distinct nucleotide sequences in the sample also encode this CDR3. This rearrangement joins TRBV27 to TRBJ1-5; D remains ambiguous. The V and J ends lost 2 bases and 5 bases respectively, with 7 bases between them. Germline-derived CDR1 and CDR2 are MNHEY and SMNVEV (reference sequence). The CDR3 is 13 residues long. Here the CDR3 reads CASSLNRDQPQHF. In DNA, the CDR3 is TGTGCCAGCAGTTTAAATAGAGATCAGCCCCAGCATTTT.

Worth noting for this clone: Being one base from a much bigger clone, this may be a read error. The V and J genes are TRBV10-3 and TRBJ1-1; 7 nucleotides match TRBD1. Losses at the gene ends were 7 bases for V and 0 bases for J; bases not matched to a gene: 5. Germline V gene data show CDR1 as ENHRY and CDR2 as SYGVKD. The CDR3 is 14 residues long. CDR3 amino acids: CAITSGQMNTEAFF. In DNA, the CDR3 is TGTGCCATCACCTCGGGACAGATGAACACTGAAGCTTTCTTT.

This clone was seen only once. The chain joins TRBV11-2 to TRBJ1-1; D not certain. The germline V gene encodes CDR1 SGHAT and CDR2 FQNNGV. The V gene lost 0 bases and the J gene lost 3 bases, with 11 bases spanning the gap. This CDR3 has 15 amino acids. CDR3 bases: TGTGCCAGCAGCTTAGATCCGGGGATGGACACTGAAGCTTTCTTT. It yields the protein CASSLDPGMDTEAFF.

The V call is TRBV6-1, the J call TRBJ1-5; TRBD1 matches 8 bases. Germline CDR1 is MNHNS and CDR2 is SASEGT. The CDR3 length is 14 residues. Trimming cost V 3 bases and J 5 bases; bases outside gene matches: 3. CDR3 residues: CASSDTGGDQPQHF. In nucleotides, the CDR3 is TGTGCCAGCAGTGACACAGGGGGTGATCAGCCCCAGCATTTT.

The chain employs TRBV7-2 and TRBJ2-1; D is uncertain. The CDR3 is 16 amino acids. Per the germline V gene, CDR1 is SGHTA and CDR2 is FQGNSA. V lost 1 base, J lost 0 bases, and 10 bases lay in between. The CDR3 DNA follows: TGTGCCAGCAGCTTAGGGGTCATGAGCTCCTACAATGAGCAGTTCTTC. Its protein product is CASSLGVMSSYNEQFF. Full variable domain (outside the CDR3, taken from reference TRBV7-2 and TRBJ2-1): GAGVSQSPSNKVTEKGKDVELRCDPISGHTALYWYRQSLGQGLEFLIYFQGNSAPDKSGLPSDRFSAERTGGSVSTLTIQRTQQEDSAVYLCASSLGVMSSYNEQFFGPGTRLTVL.

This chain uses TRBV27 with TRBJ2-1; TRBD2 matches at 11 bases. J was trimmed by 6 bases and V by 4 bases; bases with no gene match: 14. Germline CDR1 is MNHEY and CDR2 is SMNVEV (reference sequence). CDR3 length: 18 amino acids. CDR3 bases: TGTGCCAGCAGTTCCTCCCATCGGACTAGCGGGTCCGTCAATGAGCAGTTCTTC. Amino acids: CASSSSHRTSGSVNEQFF.

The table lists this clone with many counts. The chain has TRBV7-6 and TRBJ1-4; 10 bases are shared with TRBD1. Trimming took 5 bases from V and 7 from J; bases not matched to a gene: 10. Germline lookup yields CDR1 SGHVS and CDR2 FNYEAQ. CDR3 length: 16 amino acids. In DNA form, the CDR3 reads TGTGCCAGCAGCCAAACCTCCGACAGGGGGCTTGAAAAACTGTTTTTT. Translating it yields CASSQTSDRGLEKLFF.

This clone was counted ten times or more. CDR3 bases: TGTGCCAGCAGAGAGACAGCTTCGCCCCTGGTGATCCAGTACTTC. It is translated as CASRETASPLVIQYF. The rearrangement links TRBV2 to TRBJ2-5, with D tentatively TRBD1 (5 bases). Trimming took 6 bases from V and 10 from J, leaving 24 bases between them. This CDR3 has 15 residues. Germline V CDR1 and CDR2: SNHLY, FYNNEI.

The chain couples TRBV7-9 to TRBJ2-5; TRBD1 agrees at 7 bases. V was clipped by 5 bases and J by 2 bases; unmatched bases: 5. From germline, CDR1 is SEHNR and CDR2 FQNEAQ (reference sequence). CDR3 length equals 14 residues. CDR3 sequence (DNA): TGTGCCAGCAGCCCCGGACAGGAACAAGAGACCCAGTACTTC. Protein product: CASSPGQEQETQYF. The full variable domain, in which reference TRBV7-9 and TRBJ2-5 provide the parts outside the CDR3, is DTGVSQNPRHKITKRGQNVTFRCDPISEHNRLYWYRQTLGQGPEFLTYFQNEAQLEKSRLLSDRFSAERPKGSFSTLEIQRTEQGDSAMYLCASSPGQEQETQYFGPGTRLLVL.

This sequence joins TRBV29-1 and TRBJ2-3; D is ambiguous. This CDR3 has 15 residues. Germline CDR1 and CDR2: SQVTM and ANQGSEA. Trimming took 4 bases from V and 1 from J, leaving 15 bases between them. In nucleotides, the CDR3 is TGCAGCGTTGTACCGACGGTTAGGGGCACAGATACGCAGTATTTT. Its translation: CSVVPTVRGTDTQYF.

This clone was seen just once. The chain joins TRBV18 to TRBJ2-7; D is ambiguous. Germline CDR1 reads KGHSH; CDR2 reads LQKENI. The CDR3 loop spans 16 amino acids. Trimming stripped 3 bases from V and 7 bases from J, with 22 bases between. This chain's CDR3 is CASSPVMPSDLSEQYF. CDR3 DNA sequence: TGTGCCAGCTCACCGGTTATGCCATCCGACTTGTCGGAGCAGTACTTC.

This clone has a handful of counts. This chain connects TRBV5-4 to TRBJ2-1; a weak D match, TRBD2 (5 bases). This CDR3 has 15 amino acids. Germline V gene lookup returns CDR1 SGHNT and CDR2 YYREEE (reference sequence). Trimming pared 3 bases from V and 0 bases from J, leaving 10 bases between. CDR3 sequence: CASSSSTLSYNEQFF. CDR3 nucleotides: TGTGCCAGCAGCTCTAGCACCCTCTCCTACAATGAGCAGTTCTTC.

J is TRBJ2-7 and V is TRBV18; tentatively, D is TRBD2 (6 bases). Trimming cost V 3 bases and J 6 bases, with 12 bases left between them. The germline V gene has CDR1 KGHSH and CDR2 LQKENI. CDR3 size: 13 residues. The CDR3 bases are TGTGCCAGCTCACCCCGCGGGGCCAGCGAGCAGTACTTC. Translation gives CASSPRGASEQYF.

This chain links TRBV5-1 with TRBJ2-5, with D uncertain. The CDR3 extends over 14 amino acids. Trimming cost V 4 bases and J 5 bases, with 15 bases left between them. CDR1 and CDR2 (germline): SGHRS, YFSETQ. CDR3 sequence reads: CASSPSGGGETQYF. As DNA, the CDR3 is TGCGCCAGCAGCCCATCTGGCGGCGGCGAGACCCAGTACTTC. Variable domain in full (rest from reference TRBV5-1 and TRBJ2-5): KAGVTQTPRYLIKTRGQQVTLSCSPISGHRSVSWYQQTPGQGLQFLFEYFSETQRNKGNFPGRFSGRQFSNSRSEMNVSTLELGDSALYLCASSPSGGGETQYFGPGTRLLVL.

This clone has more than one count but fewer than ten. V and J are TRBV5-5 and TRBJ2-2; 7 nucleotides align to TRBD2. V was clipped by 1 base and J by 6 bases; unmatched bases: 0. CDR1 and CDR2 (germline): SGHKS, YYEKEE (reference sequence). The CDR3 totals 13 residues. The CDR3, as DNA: TGTGCCAGCAGCTTGACTAGCGCCGGGGAGCTGTTTTTT. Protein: CASSLTSAGELFF.

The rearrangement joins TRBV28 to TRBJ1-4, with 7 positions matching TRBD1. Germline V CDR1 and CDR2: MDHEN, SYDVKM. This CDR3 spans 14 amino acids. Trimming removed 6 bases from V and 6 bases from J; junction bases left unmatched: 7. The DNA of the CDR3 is TGTGCCAGCAGGGAGGGGGCGGAACATGAAAAACTGTTTTTT. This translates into CASREGAEHEKLFF. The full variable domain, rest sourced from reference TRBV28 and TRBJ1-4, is DVKVTQSSRYLVKRTGEKVFLECVQDMDHENMFWYRQDPGLGLRLIYFSYDVKMKEKGDIPEGYSVSREKKERFSLILESASTNQTSMYLCASREGAEHEKLFFGSGTQLSVL.